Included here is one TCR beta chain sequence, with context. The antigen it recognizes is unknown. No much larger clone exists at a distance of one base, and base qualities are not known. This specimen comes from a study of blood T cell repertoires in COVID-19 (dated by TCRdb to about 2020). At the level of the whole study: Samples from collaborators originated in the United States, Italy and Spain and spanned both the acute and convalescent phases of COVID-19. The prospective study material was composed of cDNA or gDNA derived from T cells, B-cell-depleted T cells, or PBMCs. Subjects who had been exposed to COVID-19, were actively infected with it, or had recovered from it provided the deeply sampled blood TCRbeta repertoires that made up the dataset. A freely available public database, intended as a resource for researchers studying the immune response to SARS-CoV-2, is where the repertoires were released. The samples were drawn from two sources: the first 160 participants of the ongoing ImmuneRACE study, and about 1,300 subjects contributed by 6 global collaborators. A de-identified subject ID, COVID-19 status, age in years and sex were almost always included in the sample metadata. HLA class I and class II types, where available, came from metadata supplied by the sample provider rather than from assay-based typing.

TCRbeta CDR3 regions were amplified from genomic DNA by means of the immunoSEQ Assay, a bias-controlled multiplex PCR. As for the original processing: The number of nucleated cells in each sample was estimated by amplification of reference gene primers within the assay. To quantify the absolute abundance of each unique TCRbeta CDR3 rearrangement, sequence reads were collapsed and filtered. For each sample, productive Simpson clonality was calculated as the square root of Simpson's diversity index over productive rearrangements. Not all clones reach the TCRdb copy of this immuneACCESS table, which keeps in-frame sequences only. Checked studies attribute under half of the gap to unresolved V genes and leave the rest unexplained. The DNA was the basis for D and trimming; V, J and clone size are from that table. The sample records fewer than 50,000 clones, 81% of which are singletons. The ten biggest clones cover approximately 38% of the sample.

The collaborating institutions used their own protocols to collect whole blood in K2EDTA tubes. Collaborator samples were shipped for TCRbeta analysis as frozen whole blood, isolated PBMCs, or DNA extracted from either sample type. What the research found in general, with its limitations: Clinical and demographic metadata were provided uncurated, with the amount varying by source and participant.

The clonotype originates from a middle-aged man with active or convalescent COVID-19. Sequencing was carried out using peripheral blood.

The CDR3 protein is CASSSWGGLNTEAFF. The bases are TGCGCCAGCAGCTCCTGGGGGGGGTTGAACACTGAAGCTTTCTTT. This chain joins TRBV5-1 to TRBJ1-1; TRBD1 is a possible D gene, resting on 5 matching bases. V loses 3 bases of germline sequence and J loses 0 bases, and the interval between the two ends is 12 bases. The CDR3 has 15 amino acids, counting the end cysteine and phenylalanine. Just the 45-base CDR3 DNA is kept, in frame starting at base 1. The germline V gene specifies SGHRS as CDR1 and YFSETQ as CDR2.